This TCR beta chain originates from a study of blood T cells in healthy people across ages. General study findings and limits: Samples with more naive T cells showed higher observed beta diversity.

Regarding this clonotype: Its antigen remains unknown.

Caucasian, healthy and from Russia, the donors were aged between about 6 and 100. Trimming took off 0 bases at V and 4 bases at J, with 15 bases between the two ends. Germline V gene sequence: CDR1 MNHEY, CDR2 SVGEGT. The CDR3 extends over 16 amino acids. Through a sample-barcoded 5' primer and a J-beta primer mix, a second PCR was run for 7 to 11 cycles. With 12 random nucleotides, a template-switch adaptor tagged each individual cDNA molecule. TCRdb independently ran MiXCR on the 5' RACE reads; one entry per CDR3 protein. This sample has about 1.4 million distinct CDR3 sequences, with roughly 60% found just once.

The sequence came from a man aged 18 to 35 in good health. Material for sequencing was blood. This chain uses TRBV6-2 or TRBV6-3 with TRBJ2-5, with D possibly being TRBD1 (6 bases). CDR3 in DNA: TGTGCCAGCAGTTACTCAGGCTGGGGGCCATCAGAGACCCAGTACTTC. It is translated as CASSYSGWGPSETQYF.